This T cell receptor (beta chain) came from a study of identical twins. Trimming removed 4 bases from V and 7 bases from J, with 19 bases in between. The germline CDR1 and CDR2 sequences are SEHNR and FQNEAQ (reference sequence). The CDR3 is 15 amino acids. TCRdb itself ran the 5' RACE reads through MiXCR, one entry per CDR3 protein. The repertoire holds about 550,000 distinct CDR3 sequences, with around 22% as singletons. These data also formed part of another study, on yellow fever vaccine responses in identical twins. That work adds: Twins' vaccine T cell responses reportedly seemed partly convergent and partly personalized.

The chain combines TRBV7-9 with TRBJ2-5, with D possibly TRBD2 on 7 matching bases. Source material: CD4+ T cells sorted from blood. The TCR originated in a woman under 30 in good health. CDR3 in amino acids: CASSYGQSRGGTQYF. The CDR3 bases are TGTGCCAGCAGCTACGGACAGTCGCGCGGGGGGACCCAGTACTTC.